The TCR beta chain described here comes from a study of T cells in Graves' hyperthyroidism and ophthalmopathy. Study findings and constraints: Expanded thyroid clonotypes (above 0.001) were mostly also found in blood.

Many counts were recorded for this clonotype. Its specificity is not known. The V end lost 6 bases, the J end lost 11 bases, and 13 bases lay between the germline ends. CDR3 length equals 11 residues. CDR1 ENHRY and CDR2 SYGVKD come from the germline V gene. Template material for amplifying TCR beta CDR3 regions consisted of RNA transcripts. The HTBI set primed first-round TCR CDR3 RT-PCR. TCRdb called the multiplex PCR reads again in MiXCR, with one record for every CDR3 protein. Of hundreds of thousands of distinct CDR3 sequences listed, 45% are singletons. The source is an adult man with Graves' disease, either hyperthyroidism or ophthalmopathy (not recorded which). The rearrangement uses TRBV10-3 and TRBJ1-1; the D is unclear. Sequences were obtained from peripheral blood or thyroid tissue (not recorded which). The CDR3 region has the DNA TGTGCCATCAGGAAAGCAAATGAGGCTTTCTTT. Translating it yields CAIRKANEAFF.